At least ten counts were recorded for the clone carrying this T cell receptor beta chain. The target antigen is unknown. Researchers took RNA transcripts and amplified the TCR beta CDR3 regions from them. TCR CDR3 underwent first-round RT-PCR with the HTBI primer set. TCRdb independently ran MiXCR on the multiplex PCR reads; one entry per CDR3 protein. This sample has around 530,000 distinct CDR3 sequences; roughly 17% occur once, and the top ten carry approximately 18%. The data belong to a study of T cells in Graves' hyperthyroidism and ophthalmopathy. Study-wide points: In validation, the model predicted ophthalmopathy. These predictions came a median about 6.8 months before onset. Ophthalmopathy was distinguished from stable hyperthyroidism by 13 V-J signatures.

This CDR3 is 15 amino acids long. Trimming took off 3 bases at V and 0 bases at J, with 9 bases between the two ends. CDR1 is MDHEN and CDR2 is SYDVKM in the germline V gene. Among ophthalmopathy patients, the Clinical Activity Score reached at least 3, the NOSPECS grade reached at least 4, and duration remained under 3 months. The sample taken for sequencing was blood. This TCR was sampled from a woman between 18 and 29 years old with Graves' ophthalmopathy. The chain combines TRBV28 with TRBJ2-4; D uncertain. The CDR3 DNA follows: TGTGCCAGCAGTTTTCCGGACCTAGCCAAAAACATTCAGTACTTC. As protein: CASSFPDLAKNIQYF. The full variable domain, in which reference TRBV28 and TRBJ2-4 provide the parts outside the CDR3, is DVKVTQSSRYLVKRTGEKVFLECVQDMDHENMFWYRQDPGLGLRLIYFSYDVKMKEKGDIPEGYSVSREKKERFSLILESASTNQTSMYLCASSFPDLAKNIQYFGAGTRLSVL.